This is a list of T cell receptor beta chains from one sample in a study of cytomegalovirus exposure and HLA in healthy donors. Libraries were prepared by immunoSEQ multiplex PCR; TCRdb keeps only in-frame clonotypes and omits some of them. The sample lists fewer than 150,000 clones, around two thirds seen once, with just under 8.5% in the top ten. Input material: PBMCs. These receptors all come from a woman aged 40 to 55 in good health and CMV-seropositive. The CDR3 runs from the conserved cysteine through the conserved F or W. The D gene is left open where the match is weak. Where a row states a size, it is once, few, many or the class of an expanded clone; other rows omit it.

>.|.|TRBJ2-1|TRBV2
CASRELTGAYNEQFF
TGTGCCAGCAGGGAATTGACGGGTGCCTACAATGAGCAGTTCTTC
>.|.|TRBJ1-1|TRBV6-5
CASSSPRGGLTEAFF
TGTGCCAGCAGTTCCCCGAGGGGGGGTTTAACTGAAGCTTTCTTT
>.|.|TRBJ1-1|TRBV4-1
CASSQGHRNTEAFF
TGCGCCAGCAGCCAAGGCCACAGAAACACTGAAGCTTTCTTT
>.|.|TRBJ1-1|TRBV10-3
CAISDRGDTEAFF
TGTGCCATCAGTGATCGGGGGGATACTGAAGCTTTCTTT
>.|.|TRBJ2-1|TRBV10-3
CAITPEGNEQFF
TGTGCCATCACCCCGGAGGGTAATGAGCAGTTCTTC
>few|TRBD1|TRBJ1-4|TRBV29-1
CSVGTGGDEKLFF
TGCAGCGTTGGAACAGGGGGGGATGAAAAACTGTTTTTT
>.|TRBD1|TRBJ1-5|TRBV6-5
CASSLDRGNQPQHF
TGTGCCAGCAGTCTAGACAGGGGCAATCAGCCCCAGCATTTT
>.|TRBD1|TRBJ1-2|TRBV2
CASSTHRGQNYGYTF
TGTGCCAGCAGTACTCACAGGGGACAGAACTATGGCTACACCTTC
>.|.|TRBJ1-1|TRBV30
CAWSVMTTATPPLNTEAFF
TGTGCCTGGAGTGTAATGACGACAGCTACCCCCCCCTTGAACACTGAAGCTTTCTTT
>.|.|TRBJ1-2|TRBV5-6
CASSPRERALYGYTF
TGTGCCAGCAGCCCCCGGGAGAGGGCCCTCTATGGCTACACCTTC
>.|.|TRBJ2-7|TRBV13
CASSLMGPAYEQYF
TGTGCCAGCAGCTTAATGGGCCCTGCCTACGAGCAGTACTTC
>.|.|TRBJ1-1|TRBV19
CASTGVSGAFF
TGTGCCAGTACAGGGGTTAGTGGAGCCTTCTTT
>.|.|TRBJ1-6|TRBV15
CATRNRANNSPLHF
TGTGCCACCAGAAACAGGGCTAATAATTCACCCCTCCACTTT
>once|.|TRBJ1-3|TRBV5-6
CASSLGSPGSGNTIYF
TGTGCCAGCAGCTTGGGGTCCCCGGGCTCTGGAAACACCATATATTTT
>.|.|TRBJ1-2|TRBV7-2
CASSSRVSNYGYTF
TGTGCCAGCAGCTCGCGAGTTTCTAACTATGGCTACACCTTC
>.|.|TRBJ2-7|TRBV9
CASSVAPGGPAGEQYF
TGTGCCAGCAGCGTAGCCCCCGGGGGACCAGCAGGAGAGCAGTACTTC